A single sample is the source of the 18 T cell receptor beta chains below, sequenced in a study of T cell responses to AZD1222 COVID-19 vaccine. Sequenced by immunoSEQ multiplex PCR; TCRdb stores in-frame clones only, minus some. The data contain approximately 170,000 clones, approximately 92% of them seen just once; the ten biggest clones take up 1.6%. Source: peripheral blood, taken on day 0 of AZD1222 vaccination. These receptors came from an adult in good health.

The chain carries TRBV7-9 and TRBJ2-4; D is undetermined. Trimming pared 5 bases from V and 8 bases from J, leaving 13 bases between. From germline, CDR1 is SEHNR and CDR2 FQNEAQ (reference sequence). CDR3 length: 13 amino acids. CDR3 sequence: CASSPSPHDIQYF. The CDR3 DNA reads as TGTGCCAGCAGCCCCAGCCCTCACGACATTCAGTACTTC. The full variable domain, rest sourced from reference TRBV7-9 and TRBJ2-4, is DTGVSQNPRHKITKRGQNVTFRCDPISEHNRLYWYRQTLGQGPEFLTYFQNEAQLEKSRLLSDRFSAERPKGSFSTLEIQRTEQGDSAMYLCASSPSPHDIQYFGAGTRLSVL.

The rearrangement links TRBV7-2 to TRBJ2-7; weak D call: TRBD2 (5 bases). Per germline, CDR1 SGHTA and CDR2 FQGNSA. Trimming left V 1 base short and J 1 base short, with 14 bases between. The CDR3 covers 16 residues. CDR3 in amino acids: CASSLGAPPGSYEQYF. Written as DNA, the CDR3 is TGTGCCAGCAGCTTAGGGGCTCCCCCGGGGTCCTACGAGCAGTACTTC.

The rearrangement joins TRBV2 to TRBJ1-2; D may be TRBD1 (5 bases). Trimming took 8 bases from V and 4 from J, leaving 20 bases between them. Germline CDR1 is SNHLY and CDR2 is FYNNEI. This CDR3 has 15 residues. CDR3 amino acids: CASRPERGSSYGYTF. The DNA for the CDR3 is TGTGCCAGCCGCCCTGAACGGGGGAGTAGCTATGGCTACACCTTC.

This clone was recorded once. The CDR3 reads CAWSVLQGQVTQYF. The CDR3 DNA reads TGTGCCTGGAGTGTTTTACAGGGACAGGTTACGCAGTATTTT. The chain uses TRBV30 and TRBJ2-3, with TRBD1 matching over 8 bases. The V gene's germline CDR1 is GTSNPN and CDR2 SVGIG (reference sequence). This CDR3 has 14 amino acids. V trimming: 0 bases; J trimming: 8 bases; junction bases outside the gene matches: 7.

The table lists this clone with a count of one. This chain connects TRBV28 to TRBJ1-3; D is uncertain. The germline V gene encodes CDR1 MDHEN and CDR2 SYDVKM. The length of the CDR3 is 20 residues. V was cut by 2 bases and J by 0 bases, with 23 bases left in between. The DNA of the CDR3 is TGTGCCAGCAGTTTAAACTCCTTCCTTCCCGACGGCGTCTCTGGAAACACCATATATTTT. It encodes CASSLNSFLPDGVSGNTIYF.

The chain has TRBV5-8 and TRBJ2-2, with TRBD1 matching over 9 bases. This CDR3 has 15 amino acids. Germline values: CDR1 SGHTS, CDR2 YDEGEE. Germline trimming cut 3 bases from V and 7 bases from J; bases unmatched to any gene: 7. The CDR3 nucleotides are TGTGCCAGCAGCTGGTCCGGGACAGGGAACGGGGAGCTGTTTTTT. Protein product: CASSWSGTGNGELFF.

The J gene is TRBJ1-4, the V gene TRBV19; D not certain. V lost 5 bases to trimming and J lost 7 bases, with 11 bases between them. The CDR3 has 13 residues. Per germline, CDR1 LNHDA and CDR2 SQIVND (reference sequence). Here the CDR3 DNA reads TGTGCCAGTAGTCCCCAAAACGGTGAAAAACTGTTTTTT. The encoded protein is CASSPQNGEKLFF.

The chain joins TRBV7-3 to TRBJ2-2, with D uncertain. Germline loops: CDR1 SGHTA, CDR2 FQGTGA. The V gene lost 6 bases and the J gene lost 4 bases, with 9 bases spanning the gap. The CDR3 sequence is 13 residues long. CDR3 amino acids: CASRGRPTGELFF. CDR3 in DNA: TGTGCCAGCAGGGGCAGGCCCACCGGGGAGCTGTTTTTT.

The chain links TRBV27 to TRBJ1-2, with no clear D. From germline, CDR1 is MNHEY and CDR2 SMNVEV (reference sequence). This CDR3 region has 14 residues. Trimming stripped 0 bases from V and 2 bases from J, with 7 bases between. The CDR3 is CASSLSAGNYGYTF. The DNA of the CDR3 is TGTGCCAGCAGTTTATCAGCAGGAAACTATGGCTACACCTTC.

The chain is built from TRBV9 and TRBJ2-3; 12 nucleotides line up with TRBD2. The CDR3 has 16 amino acids. V lost 2 bases, J lost 4 bases, and 5 bases stayed unmatched. Germline lookup yields CDR1 SGDLS and CDR2 YYNGEE. The CDR3 region is CASSVLAGGMSDTQYF. The DNA for the CDR3 is TGTGCCAGCAGCGTCCTAGCGGGGGGGATGTCAGATACGCAGTATTTT.

The CDR3 nucleotides are TGTGCCAGCAGCCGTACAGGGGCGGAAACTGAAGCTTTCTTT. It encodes CASSRTGAETEAFF. The J gene is TRBJ1-1, the V gene TRBV5-6, with 7 bases that match TRBD1. The germline V gene has CDR1 SGHDT and CDR2 YYEEEE. This CDR3 is built from 14 residues. V trimming: 4 bases; J trimming: 5 bases; junction bases outside the gene matches: 8.

The chain recombines TRBV6-5 with TRBJ2-5; D is possibly TRBD2 (7 bases). V dropped 6 bases and J dropped 5 bases, with 13 bases sitting between them. The CDR3 length is 13 residues. Germline V gives CDR1 MNHEY, CDR2 SVGAGI. The CDR3 DNA sequence: TGTGCCAGCAGGAGGGGGGGCAGGGAGACCCAGTACTTC. Translating gives CASRRGGRETQYF.

The chain is built from TRBV27 and TRBJ1-2; 7 nucleotides match TRBD1. CDR1 MNHEY and CDR2 SMNVEV come from the germline V gene (reference sequence). There are 20 residues in the CDR3. V was pared by 5 bases and J by 2 bases, with 23 bases of the junction left unmatched. CDR3 region: CASSPYPLPPTGRRNYGYTF. CDR3 in DNA: TGTGCCAGCAGTCCATACCCTCTGCCCCCGACAGGGAGAAGGAACTATGGCTACACCTTC.

The chain combines TRBV30 with TRBJ2-2; 9 nucleotides line up with TRBD2. CDR3 length equals 15 residues. V shed 0 bases, J shed 5 bases, and the junction held 4 bases outside the gene matches. In germline, CDR1 is GTSNPN, CDR2 SVGIG (reference sequence). CDR3 loop: CAWSVSGGRTGELFF. CDR3 nucleotides: TGTGCCTGGAGTGTTAGCGGGGGAAGAACCGGGGAGCTGTTTTTT.

This rearrangement joins TRBV27 to TRBJ2-2; D unresolved. This CDR3 has 13 amino acids. Germline CDR1 and CDR2: MNHEY and SMNVEV (reference sequence). Trimming pared 4 bases from V and 0 bases from J, leaving 3 bases between. The CDR3 here is CASSSTNTGELFF. CDR3 in DNA: TGTGCCAGCAGTTCGACGAACACCGGGGAGCTGTTTTTT.

This chain links TRBV7-6 with TRBJ1-5; 11 nucleotides match TRBD1. This CDR3 is 15 amino acids long. CDR1 and CDR2 (germline): SGHVS, FNYEAQ. V trimming: 6 bases; J trimming: 6 bases; junction bases outside the gene matches: 7. The CDR3 loop is CASSQGQGVGQPQHF. CDR3 coding DNA: TGTGCCAGCAGTCAGGGACAGGGGGTCGGTCAGCCCCAGCATTTT.

The chain combines TRBV18 with TRBJ1-1, with unresolved D. Germline CDR1 KGHSH, CDR2 LQKENI. V lost 3 bases to trimming and J lost 10 bases, with 9 bases between them. This CDR3 has 11 residues. The CDR3 reads CASSPGKGAFF. The CDR3 DNA is TGTGCCAGCTCACCTGGGAAGGGAGCTTTCTTT.

The DNA of the CDR3 is TGTGCCAGCAGCCTCGTACGCGGGGACCACGAGCAGTACTTC. Translated, it gives CASSLVRGDHEQYF. The chain is built from TRBV7-2 and TRBJ2-7; a weak D match, TRBD2 (6 bases). Per germline, CDR1 SGHTA and CDR2 FQGNSA. V was pared by 5 bases and J by 5 bases, with 16 bases between. The CDR3 sequence is 14 residues long.